This T cell receptor (beta chain) was observed in a study of T cell responses to AZD1222 COVID-19 vaccine. Study-wide points: Spike was spanned by vaccine-associated CD4 TCRs, with dominance at 160-218 and 743-854. An increase in Spike-specific TCR breadth and depth was observed after two AZD1222 doses.

Remarks on this clone: Antigen: not known.

V lost 5 bases, J lost 4 bases, and 8 bases lay in between. CDR1 GTSNPN and CDR2 SVGIG come from the germline V gene (reference sequence). The CDR3 length is 12 residues. Clones were read by immunoSEQ multiplex PCR, and TCRdb kept only the in-frame ones, dropping some. This sample has around 120,000 clones; around 94% occur once, and the top ten carry about 2.2%. Specimen: peripheral blood, collected on day 0 of AZD1222 vaccination. This TCR derives from an adult in good health. This rearrangement joins TRBV30 to TRBJ1-4; no firm D call. The CDR3 here is CAWGEYNEKLFF. DNA of the CDR3: TGTGCCTGGGGAGAGTATAATGAAAAACTGTTTTTT.